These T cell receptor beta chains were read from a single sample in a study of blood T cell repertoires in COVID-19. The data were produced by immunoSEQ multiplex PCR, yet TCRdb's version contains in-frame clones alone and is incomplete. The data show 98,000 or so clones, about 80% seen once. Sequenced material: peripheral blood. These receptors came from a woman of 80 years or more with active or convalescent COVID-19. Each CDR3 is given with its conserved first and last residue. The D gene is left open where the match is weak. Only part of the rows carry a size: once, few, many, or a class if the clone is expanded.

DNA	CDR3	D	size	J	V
TGTGCCAGCAGCTCTACTAGCGGGCACTACAATGAGCAGTTCTTC	CASSSTSGHYNEQFF	TRBD2	once	TRBJ2-1	TRBV7-3
TGCAGCGTCCGACTCGGGGGGCACACAGATACGCAGTATTTT	CSVRLGGHTDTQYF	.	.	TRBJ2-3	TRBV29-1
TGCGCCAGCAGTAAATCGTCCCGTGGACTAGCGGGGCGTAAGGAGACCCAGTACTTC	CASSKSSRGLAGRKETQYF	TRBD2	.	TRBJ2-5	TRBV23-1
TGTGCCAGCAGTTTCCGGGATTACTATGGCTACACCTTC	CASSFRDYYGYTF	.	.	TRBJ1-2	TRBV27
TGTGCCAGCAGTTTCCCCGCCCTTACTAGCGGGATTACAAATGAGCAGTTCTTC	CASSFPALTSGITNEQFF	TRBD2	.	TRBJ2-1	TRBV28
TGTGCCAGCAGAGCCCGGGATACGCAGTATTTT	CASRARDTQYF	.	.	TRBJ2-3	TRBV3-1/TRBV3-2
TGTGCCTGGAGACTAGCGGGGGGCAAAAACATTCAGTACTTC	CAWRLAGGKNIQYF	TRBD2	.	TRBJ2-4	TRBV30
TGTGCCAGCAGCTCTGGGGCGACAGGGCGGTCCGGGGAGCTGTTTTTT	CASSSGATGRSGELFF	TRBD1	few	TRBJ2-2	TRBV5-5
TGTGCCGGCAGTTGGGTGGGCGGGACAGGGAGAGAGAAGCAGTACTTC	CAGSWVGGTGREKQYF	TRBD1	.	TRBJ2-7	TRBV28
TGCGCCAGCAGCTTGTTGTCTAGCGGAAACAATGAGCAGTTCTTC	CASSLLSSGNNEQFF	TRBD2	.	TRBJ2-1	TRBV5-1
TGTGCCAGCAGCCAACCAACCGACAGGGTTGGTTACGAGCAGTACTTC	CASSQPTDRVGYEQYF	TRBD1	.	TRBJ2-7	TRBV4-2
TGTGCCAGCAGCCTCGAGGCTGAGCAGTTCTTC	CASSLEAEQFF	.	.	TRBJ2-1	TRBV9
TGTGCGAGCCCAGCCGGGGAGGGAGATTCACCCCTCCACTTT	CASPAGEGDSPLHF	.	.	TRBJ1-6	TRBV7-9
TGTGCCAGTTCGCGCGGGACAGGGGGGGAAAAACTGTTTTTT	CASSRGTGGEKLFF	TRBD1	once	TRBJ1-4	TRBV27
TGTGCCAGCAGCTTAGCGTCGCGGGGAGAGGAGGGGGAGACCCAGTACTTC	CASSLASRGEEGETQYF	.	.	TRBJ2-5	TRBV7-2